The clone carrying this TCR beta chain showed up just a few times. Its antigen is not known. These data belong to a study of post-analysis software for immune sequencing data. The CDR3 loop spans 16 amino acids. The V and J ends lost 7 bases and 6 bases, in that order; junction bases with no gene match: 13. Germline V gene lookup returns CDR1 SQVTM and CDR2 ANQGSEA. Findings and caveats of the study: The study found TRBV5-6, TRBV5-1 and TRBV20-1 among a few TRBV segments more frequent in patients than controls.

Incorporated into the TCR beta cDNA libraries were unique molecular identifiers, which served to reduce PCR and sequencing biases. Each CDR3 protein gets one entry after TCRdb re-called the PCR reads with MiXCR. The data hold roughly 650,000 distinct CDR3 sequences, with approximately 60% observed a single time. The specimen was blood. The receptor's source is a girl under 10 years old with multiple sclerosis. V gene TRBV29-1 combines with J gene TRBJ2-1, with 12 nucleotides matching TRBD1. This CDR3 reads CSAGGGQGATFNEQFF. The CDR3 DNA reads TGCAGCGCCGGGGGGGGACAGGGGGCGACTTTCAATGAGCAGTTCTTC.